The sequence of this TCR beta chain was determined in a study of shared clonotypes between healthy human individuals. Assay execution took place at the deep level. Some clones are missing from TCRdb's copy, which holds only in-frame ones; the method was immunoSEQ multiplex PCR. Of 2 million or so clones detected, approximately 95% appear once; the ten largest clones hold around 0.13%. Germline V lookup: CDR1 SEHNR, CDR2 FQNEAQ (reference sequence). V dropped 4 bases and J dropped 2; count of bases not matched to a gene: 8. The CDR3 is made up of 16 amino acids. This clone occurred once. The target antigen is unknown. General study results and limits: Some naive CD4 clonotypes, 4.5% to 5.5%, turned up in common across four donors.

The chain has TRBV7-9 and TRBJ2-3, with 8 bases lining up with TRBD1. The sample consisted of naive CD4+ T cells sorted from blood. The subset was: CD45RA+ positively selected. This clonotype was sampled from a man between 18 and 35 years old in good health. The CDR3 spells CASSSSRGQVTDTQYF. The CDR3 DNA follows: TGTGCCAGCAGCTCTTCCAGGGGGCAGGTCACAGATACGCAGTATTTT.